This paragraph reports one T cell receptor beta chain. Its antigen is unknown. This sample is drawn from a study of T cell responses to AZD1222 COVID-19 vaccine. Study outcomes and limitations: Clonal diversity was possibly underestimated, and the donors were mostly white British, with more females. No day 14 peak samples; only post-peak repertoires were characterized. Two doses of AZD1222 preceded a rise in Spike-specific TCR breadth and depth.

Using immunoSEQ multiplex PCR, the repertoire was profiled, and TCRdb retains in-frame clones only, with some absent. Counted here are approximately 70,000 clones, more than 70% occurring once; the ten biggest clones make up about 9.1%. The V gene end was trimmed by 7 bases and the J gene end by 3 bases; junction bases not matched to a gene: 8. Germline CDR1 SNHLY, CDR2 FYNNEI. The CDR3 length is 15 residues. This TCR derives from an adult who received the MenACWY meningococcal vaccine as a control. Here the sequenced sample was peripheral blood, taken 28 days after the second dose of the MenACWY control vaccine. The rearrangement uses TRBV2 and TRBJ1-5, with 8 bases that match TRBD1. The CDR3, as DNA: TGTGCCAGCACCAGAGACAGGGGAATCAATCAGCCCCAGCATTTT. This encodes CASTRDRGINQPQHF.